Below, 11 T cell receptor beta chains from the same sample are listed, as sequenced in a study of blood T cell repertoires in COVID-19. Libraries were prepared by immunoSEQ multiplex PCR; TCRdb keeps only in-frame clonotypes and omits some of them. Among 400,000 to 450,000 clones listed, about nine tenths were seen once. Material for sequencing was peripheral blood. These receptors all stem from a woman aged 40 to 49 with COVID-19, enrolled during active disease.

The chain recombines TRBV21-1 with TRBJ1-2; the tabulated D call, TRBD1, remains unverified against the DNA. TRBV21-1 is tagged as a pseudogene. The CDR3 length is 13 residues. CDR3 sequence reads: CASSRQAYYGYTF. The CDR3 bases are TGTGCCAGCAGCCGGCAGGCGTACTATGGCTACACCTTC.

The CDR3, as DNA: TGTGCCAGCAGTTTGACTAGCGGGAGTTACAATGAGCAGTTCTTC. It specifies CASSLTSGSYNEQFF. The rearrangement joins TRBV27 to TRBJ2-1; 12 bases are shared with TRBD2. Germline V lookup: CDR1 MNHEY, CDR2 SMNVEV (reference sequence). The CDR3 spans 15 residues. Germline trimming cut 3 bases from V and 4 bases from J; bases unmatched to any gene: 1.

A single count supports this clone. The rearrangement joins TRBV28 to TRBJ1-2; D possibly corresponds to TRBD1 (6 bases). V gave up 5 bases and J gave up 5 bases, with 15 bases separating them. CDR3 size: 14 residues. Germline V gene sequence: CDR1 MDHEN, CDR2 SYDVKM. CDR3 nucleotides: TGTGCCAGCAGTGACGAACAGGGCTTATATGGCTACACCTTC. This gives the protein CASSDEQGLYGYTF.

The table lists this clone with a few counts. The V and J genes are TRBV7-6 and TRBJ2-3; D is possibly TRBD2 (5 bases). The V and J ends lost 1 base and 4 bases respectively, with 12 bases between them. CDR3 length: 15 amino acids. CDR1 is SGHVS and CDR2 is FNYEAQ in the germline V gene. In DNA form, the CDR3 reads TGTGCCAGCAGCTTAGTTGCCGGGAACGCAGATACGCAGTATTTT. It encodes CASSLVAGNADTQYF. Together with reference TRBV7-6 and TRBJ2-3, the CDR3 gives the full variable domain: GAGVSQSPRYKVTKRGQDVALRCDPISGHVSLYWYRQALGQGPEFLTYFNYEAQQDKSGLPNDRFSAERPEGSISTLTIQRTEQRDSAMYRCASSLVAGNADTQYFGPGTRLTVL.

The V call is TRBV2, the J call TRBJ2-3, with a tentative D call TRBD2 (7 bases). The CDR3 has 13 residues. CDR1 is SNHLY and CDR2 is FYNNEI in the germline V gene. The V end was cut by 5 bases, the J end by 7 bases, with 13 bases between. For the CDR3, the DNA is TGTGCCAGCAGTAAGGGGGGGCAAAATACGCAGTATTTT. It codes for CASSKGGQNTQYF.

The CDR3 coding sequence is TGTGCCAGCAGCTATCCGCCACGACAAAGGGAGCAGTTCTTC. Its protein product is CASSYPPRQREQFF. J is TRBJ2-1 and V is TRBV13, with D unresolved. V shed 4 bases and J shed 10 bases, with 17 bases lying between them. Germline V gene sequence: CDR1 PRHDT, CDR2 FYEKMQ (reference sequence). The CDR3 runs 14 residues. The full variable domain, with the rest looked up from reference TRBV13 and TRBJ2-1, is AAGVIQSPRHLIKEKRETATLKCYPIPRHDTVYWYQQGPGQDPQFLISFYEKMQSDKGSIPDRFSAQQFSDYHSELNMSSLELGDSALYFCASSYPPRQREQFFGPGTRLTVL.

The V call is TRBV7-3, the J call TRBJ2-7; 14 bases match TRBD2. Trimming cost V 5 bases and J 5 bases; bases outside gene matches: 5. The CDR3 extends over 15 amino acids. Per the germline V gene, CDR1 is SGHTA and CDR2 is FQGTGA. CDR3 nucleotide sequence: TGTGCCAGCAGCCTCGGGACTAGCGGGAGCAACGAGCAGTACTTC. The encoded protein is CASSLGTSGSNEQYF.

The chain joins TRBV7-2 to TRBJ1-5, with a tentative D call TRBD1 (5 bases). The CDR3 length is 18 residues. Germline V gene sequence: CDR1 SGHTA, CDR2 FQGNSA. The V end was cut by 1 base, the J end by 2 bases, with 18 bases between. CDR3 residues: CASSLVQGLGRGNQPQHF. In DNA, the CDR3 is TGTGCCAGCAGCTTAGTTCAGGGCTTGGGCAGGGGCAATCAGCCCCAGCATTTT.

The chain joins TRBV4-3 to TRBJ2-5; 9 bases are a match to TRBD1. In germline, CDR1 is LGHNA, CDR2 YSLEER. This CDR3 is 16 amino acids long. V lost 4 bases to trimming and J lost 1 base; unmatched junction nucleotides: 7. In nucleotides, the CDR3 is TGCGCCAGCAGCCTATGGACAGGGGAGAGCCAAGAGACCCAGTACTTC. Its translation is CASSLWTGESQETQYF.

The rearrangement links TRBV7-9 to TRBJ1-6; D call uncertain. The germline CDR1 and CDR2 sequences are SEHNR and FQNEAQ (reference sequence). This CDR3 is 12 amino acids long. The V end was cut by 4 bases, the J end by 6 bases, with 4 bases between. CDR3: CASSSVNSPLHF. The CDR3 DNA is TGTGCCAGCAGCTCTGTTAATTCACCCCTCCACTTT.

Concerning this clone itself: At one of its ends the junction is not consistent with the germline gene, which may arise from a read error. This chain connects TRBV19 to TRBJ1-3, with a weak D call TRBD1 (5 bases). CDR3 length: 15 residues. Looked up from germline, CDR1 is LNHDA and CDR2 is SQIVND (reference sequence). The CDR3 nucleotides are TGTGCCACCTCAGCGGGGCTCCCCGGCCAGGGCCATGGAAATTTT. Translated, it gives CATSAGLPGQGHGNF.